The 8 T cell receptor beta chains below come from one sample, sequenced in a study of blood T cell repertoires in COVID-19. Repertoires were generated with immunoSEQ multiplex PCR, while TCRdb's copy carries only in-frame clones and drops some. The sample carries just under 350,000 clones, about four fifths recorded once. Sequencing used peripheral blood. These receptor sequences come from a man aged 25 to 40 with active or convalescent COVID-19.

To note about this clone: The same CDR3 also results from other DNA sequences found in this sample. The genes are TRBV29-1 and TRBJ1-2; maybe TRBD1 (5 bases). The CDR3 is 11 residues long. With 4 bases removed from V and 4 bases from J, the gap between germline ends came to 7 bases. Germline V lookup: CDR1 SQVTM, CDR2 ANQGSEA. CDR3 sequence (DNA): TGCAGCGTTGGTGACAGCTATGGCTACACCTTC. This encodes CSVGDSYGYTF.

J is TRBJ2-1 and V is TRBV19; no clear D gene. This CDR3 is 14 amino acids long. The V end was cut by 5 bases, the J end by 0 bases, with 8 bases between. Germline-derived CDR1 and CDR2 are LNHDA and SQIVND (reference sequence). The CDR3 loop is CASSQASSYNEQFF. The CDR3 coding sequence is TGTGCCAGTAGTCAGGCCAGCTCCTACAATGAGCAGTTCTTC.

The V call is TRBV7-2, the J call TRBJ1-5; TRBD1 agrees at 9 bases. CDR3 length equals 16 residues. Germline lookup yields CDR1 SGHTA and CDR2 FQGNSA. V was clipped by 4 bases and J by 1 base; unmatched bases: 5. CDR3 sequence: CASSSGTGRSNQPQHF. DNA for the CDR3: TGTGCCAGCAGCTCTGGGACAGGGAGAAGCAATCAGCCCCAGCATTTT.

The chain is built from TRBV25-1 and TRBJ1-1, with D maybe TRBD1 (5 bases). V shed 4 bases and J shed 1 base, with 10 bases lying between them. This CDR3 spans 14 amino acids. CDR1 MGHDK and CDR2 SYGVNS come from the germline V gene. Written as DNA, the CDR3 is TGTGCCAGCAGTGCCTATACAGGGAACACTGAAGCTTTCTTT. This sequence encodes CASSAYTGNTEAFF.

V and J are TRBV6-5 and TRBJ1-3; D may be TRBD1 (6 bases). Germline values: CDR1 MNHEY, CDR2 SVGAGI. V lost 6 bases to trimming and J lost 10 bases, with 10 bases between them. The CDR3 covers 11 residues. The CDR3 coding sequence is TGTGCCAGCAGGGACAGTCGAACCATATATTTT. The encoded protein is CASRDSRTIYF.

The V and J genes are TRBV5-6 and TRBJ2-7; possibly TRBD2 for D (6 bases). The CDR3 spans 14 residues. Germline V CDR1 and CDR2: SGHDT, YYEEEE. The V and J ends lost 4 bases and 3 bases respectively, with 14 bases between them. CDR3 amino acids: CASSPGGPFYEQYF. For the CDR3, the DNA is TGTGCCAGCAGCCCCGGGGGACCCTTCTACGAGCAGTACTTC.

This clone was seen only once. The chain couples TRBV25-1 to TRBJ2-1; 13 bases agree with TRBD2. The CDR3 runs 16 residues. V was clipped by 5 bases and J by 5 bases; unmatched bases: 6. From germline, CDR1 is MGHDK and CDR2 SYGVNS. This CDR3 reads CASSRTSGGVDNEQFF. DNA of the CDR3: TGTGCCAGCAGTAGGACTAGCGGGGGAGTCGACAATGAGCAGTTCTTC.

This chain connects TRBV27 to TRBJ2-7; 9 bases agree with TRBD1. Unmatched junction bases numbered 8, after V lost 0 bases and J lost 8 bases. The CDR3 extends over 15 amino acids. Germline-derived CDR1 and CDR2 are MNHEY and SMNVEV (reference sequence). The CDR3 here is CASSLSGTGRPQQYF. The CDR3 nucleotides are TGTGCCAGCAGTTTATCAGGGACAGGGAGACCACAGCAGTACTTC.